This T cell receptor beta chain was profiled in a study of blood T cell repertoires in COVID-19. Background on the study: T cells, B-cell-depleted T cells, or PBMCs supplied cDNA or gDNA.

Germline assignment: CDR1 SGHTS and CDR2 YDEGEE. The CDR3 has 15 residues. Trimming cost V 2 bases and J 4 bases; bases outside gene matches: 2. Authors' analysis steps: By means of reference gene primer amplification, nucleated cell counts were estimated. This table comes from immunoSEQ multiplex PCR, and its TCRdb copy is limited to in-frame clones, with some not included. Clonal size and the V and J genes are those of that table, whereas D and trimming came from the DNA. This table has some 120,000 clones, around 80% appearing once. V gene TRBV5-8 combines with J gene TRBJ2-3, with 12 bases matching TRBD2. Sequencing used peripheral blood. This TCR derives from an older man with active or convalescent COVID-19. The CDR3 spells CASSFSSGGADTQYF. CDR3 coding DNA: TGTGCCAGCAGCTTCTCTAGCGGGGGGGCAGATACGCAGTATTTT.